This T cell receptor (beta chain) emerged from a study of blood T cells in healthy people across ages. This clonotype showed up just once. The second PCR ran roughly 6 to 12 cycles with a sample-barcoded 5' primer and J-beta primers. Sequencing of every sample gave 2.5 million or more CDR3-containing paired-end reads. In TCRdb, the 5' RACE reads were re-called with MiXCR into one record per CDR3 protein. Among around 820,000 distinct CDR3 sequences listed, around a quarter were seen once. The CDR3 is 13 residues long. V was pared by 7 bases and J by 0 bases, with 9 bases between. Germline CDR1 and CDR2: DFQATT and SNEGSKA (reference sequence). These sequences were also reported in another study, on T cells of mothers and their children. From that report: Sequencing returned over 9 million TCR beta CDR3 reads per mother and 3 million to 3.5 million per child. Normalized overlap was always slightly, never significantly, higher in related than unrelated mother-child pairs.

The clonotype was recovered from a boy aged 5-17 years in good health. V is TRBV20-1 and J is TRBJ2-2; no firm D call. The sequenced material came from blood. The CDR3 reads CSVHPANTGELFF. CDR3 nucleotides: TGCAGTGTTCACCCAGCGAACACCGGGGAGCTGTTTTTT.